Listed below are T cell receptor beta chains from one sample, sequenced in a study of shared clonotypes between healthy human individuals. Using immunoSEQ multiplex PCR, the repertoire was profiled, and TCRdb retains in-frame clones only, with some absent. The sample contains just over 2,000,000 clones, 95% of which appear only once. Sequencing was performed on naive CD4+ T cells sorted from blood. The receptors here all came from a man younger than 30 in good health. Each CDR3 is given with its conserved first and last residue. A D gene is named only where the DNA matches it firmly. Clone size is not always given. Where it is, it says once, few, many or a class for expanded clones.

D	V	size	length	J	DNA	CDR3
TRBD1	TRBV11-2	NA	14	TRBJ1-2	TGTGCCAGCAATCAGGGGGCGAATAACTATGGCTACACCTTC	CASNQGANNYGYTF
NA	TRBV29-1	NA	12	TRBJ2-7	TGCAGCGTTGCGGGGACCTCTGCGGAGCAGTACTTC	CSVAGTSAEQYF
TRBD2	TRBV6-5	NA	15	TRBJ2-3	TGTGCCAGCAGTTCCGGGACTAGCGGGGGGGATACGCAGTATTTT	CASSSGTSGGDTQYF
TRBD1	TRBV6-1	once	14	TRBJ1-2	TGTGCCAGCAGTCTGACAGGGGCCAGCTATGGCTACACCTTC	CASSLTGASYGYTF
NA	TRBV18	NA	13	TRBJ2-7	TGTGCCAGCTCACCCCCTTTAAAGTACGAGCAGTACTTC	CASSPPLKYEQYF
NA	TRBV5-1	NA	13	TRBJ2-1	TGCGCCAGCAGCCAGGGCCAAGGATATGAGCAGTTCTTC	CASSQGQGYEQFF
NA	TRBV2	NA	13	TRBJ1-1	TGTGCCAGCAGCTCGGAGGGTAACACTGAAGCTTTCTTT	CASSSEGNTEAFF
NA	TRBV7-4	NA	14	TRBJ1-2	TGTGCCAGCAGCTTAGAGTCCAGACGCTATGGCTACACCTTC	CASSLESRRYGYTF
NA	TRBV7-2	NA	11	TRBJ1-1	TGTGCCAGCAGCTTACAGTTTGAAGCTTTCTTT	CASSLQFEAFF
TRBD1	TRBV10-3	once	16	TRBJ2-3	TGTGCCATCAGTCCCCGACCGGGACAGGGGGCAGATACGCAGTATTTT	CAISPRPGQGADTQYF
TRBD1	TRBV10-1	NA	13	TRBJ1-2	TGCGCCAGCAGTGAGCGACAGGGCTTTGGCTACACCTTC	CASSERQGFGYTF
NA	TRBV2	NA	14	TRBJ2-2	TGTGCCAGCACCGAGAGGAGGTCGGGCGGGGAGCTGTTTTTT	CASTERRSGGELFF
NA	TRBV2	once	17	TRBJ1-5	TGTGCCAGCAGGAGAACCGGGACTGAAGATAGCAATCAGCCCCAGCATTTT	CASRRTGTEDSNQPQHF
TRBD2	TRBV18	NA	15	TRBJ2-7	TGTGCCAGCTCACCCGGGACTAGCGGGAGATACGAGCAGTACTTC	CASSPGTSGRYEQYF
NA	TRBV12-5	NA	19	TRBJ1-5	TGTGCTAGTGGTCCGAACCGGCCGAGGGAAGAAGGTAGCAATCAGCCCCAGCATTTT	CASGPNRPREEGSNQPQHF
TRBD2	TRBV5-1	NA	17	TRBJ2-2	TGCGCCAGCAGCTTGGAATCTAGCGGGAGGGGCACCGGGGAGCTGTTTTTT	CASSLESSGRGTGELFF
NA	TRBV19	NA	13	TRBJ1-2	TGTGCCAGTAGTATAGTAGCGGGGGAGTCCTACACCTTC	CASSIVAGESYTF
TRBD2	TRBV7-2	NA	17	TRBJ2-1	TGTGCCAGCAGCACCCAATCGACTAGCGGGGGCTACAATGAGCAGTTCTTC	CASSTQSTSGGYNEQFF
NA	TRBV5-1	NA	15	TRBJ1-4	TGCGCCAGCAGCTCGGAGGGGACAACTAATGAAAAACTGTTTTTT	CASSSEGTTNEKLFF
NA	TRBV10-3	NA	16	TRBJ2-7	TGTGCCATCAGTGAGTCATTCGCGGAAATTACCTACGAGCAGTACTTC	CAISESFAEITYEQYF
NA	TRBV29-1	NA	12	TRBJ1-2	TGCAGCGTTGAGGGGCGGAACCTGGGCTACACCTTC	CSVEGRNLGYTF
NA	TRBV28	NA	14	TRBJ2-3	TGTGCCAGCAGTACCGTCAAGACCACAGATACGCAGTATTTT	CASSTVKTTDTQYF
NA	TRBV20-1	NA	11	TRBJ1-3	TGCAGTGGGGTATCTGGAAACACCATATATTTT	CSGVSGNTIYF
NA	TRBV14	NA	13	TRBJ1-1	TGTGCCAGCAGCCAATCGGTGAACACTGAAGCTTTCTTT	CASSQSVNTEAFF
NA	TRBV27	NA	16	TRBJ1-6	TGTGCCAGCAGTCCGCGCGCGGGGGTATATAATTCACCCCTCCACTTT	CASSPRAGVYNSPLHF
NA	TRBV18	NA	13	TRBJ2-6	TGTGCCAGCTCACCTAGTGGGGCCAACGTCCTGACTTTC	CASSPSGANVLTF
NA	TRBV7-8	NA	13	TRBJ1-4	TGTGCCAGCAGCTCCCCAGACAGGTCCAGACTGTTTTTT	CASSSPDRSRLFF
NA	TRBV6-6	NA	16	TRBJ1-5	TGTGCCAGCAGTCTACAGACACCCTATAGCAATCAGCCCCAGCATTTT	CASSLQTPYSNQPQHF
TRBD1	TRBV2	once	14	TRBJ2-4	TGTGCCAGCAGTGAACAGGGGGCGCAAAACATTCAGTACTTC	CASSEQGAQNIQYF
TRBD2	TRBV5-4	NA	16	TRBJ2-7	TGTGCCAGCAGCTCCTGGACTAGCGGGAGGTACTACGAGCAGTACTTC	CASSSWTSGRYYEQYF
NA	TRBV10-3	NA	13	TRBJ1-1	TGTGCCATCAGGGACAGTATTCCCCCTGAAGCTTTCTTT	CAIRDSIPPEAFF
NA	TRBV30	NA	15	TRBJ2-1	TGTGCCTGGGGTCTGGCGTTAGCGGTATACAATGAGCAGTTCTTC	CAWGLALAVYNEQFF
TRBD2	TRBV7-8	NA	16	TRBJ2-3	TGTGCCAGCAGCTTATACGAGCGGGGGGTAACAGATACGCAGTATTTT	CASSLYERGVTDTQYF
NA	TRBV6-6	NA	12	TRBJ1-2	TGTGCCAGCAGTTACTCGAACTATGGCTACACCTTC	CASSYSNYGYTF
TRBD1	TRBV4-3	once	16	TRBJ1-6	TGCGCCAGCAGCCTACTCGTTACAGGGGTGGCCTCACCCCTCCACTTT	CASSLLVTGVASPLHF
NA	TRBV6-1	NA	14	TRBJ2-7	TGTGCCAGCAGTGAAGGGGGTTTAGGGTACGAGCAGTACTTC	CASSEGGLGYEQYF
NA	TRBV7-2	NA	13	TRBJ1-2	TGTGCCAGCAGCTTGGCCCAGCTGGGGTTATACACCTTC	CASSLAQLGLYTF
NA	TRBV28	NA	11	TRBJ1-1	TGTGCCAGCAATGTGGAGGGTGAAGCTTTCTTT	CASNVEGEAFF
TRBD2	TRBV6-5	NA	15	TRBJ2-5	TGTGCCAGCAGTAGCGGGACTAGCGGGGAAGAGACCCAGTACTTC	CASSSGTSGEETQYF
TRBD1	TRBV29-1	NA	14	TRBJ2-7	TGCAGCGTCGGAGACAGGGTGAGGTCCTACGAGCAGTACTTC	CSVGDRVRSYEQYF
NA	TRBV6-1	NA	15	TRBJ2-3	TGTGCCAGCAGTGAGAAGGCAGGCAACACAGATACGCAGTATTTT	CASSEKAGNTDTQYF
NA	TRBV6-5	few	16	TRBJ2-1	TGTGCCAGCAGTTTATGGACGGACCTTAGGTACAATGAGCAGTTCTTC	CASSLWTDLRYNEQFF
TRBD1	TRBV29-1	NA	14	TRBJ2-1	TGCAGCGTCCACCGGGACAGGGAATACAATGAGCAGTTCTTC	CSVHRDREYNEQFF
NA	TRBV6-1	NA	14	TRBJ1-2	TGTGCCAGCAGTGAAGCGCAAACAATCTATGGCTACACCTTC	CASSEAQTIYGYTF
TRBD2	TRBV10-3	NA	15	TRBJ2-7	TGTGCCATCAGTGACCAAGGCGGGAGCTCCTACGAGCAGTACTTC	CAISDQGGSSYEQYF
TRBD1	TRBV5-6	once	16	TRBJ1-1	TGTGCCAGCAGCCCTGACAGGGGAGTACGGAAGACTGAAGCTTTCTTT	CASSPDRGVRKTEAFF
NA	TRBV28	NA	14	TRBJ1-5	TGTGCCAGCAGTCTGTTACAGGGCAATCAGCCCCAGCATTTT	CASSLLQGNQPQHF
TRBD1	TRBV11-3	NA	18	TRBJ2-2	TGTGCCAGCAGCTTAGGGTGGCTGGACAGGGGCGTCCCCGGGGAGCTGTTTTTT	CASSLGWLDRGVPGELFF
NA	TRBV21-1	few	16	TRBJ1-4	TGTGCCAGCAGCGCTCCCGGGACAGTAAGGGATGAAAAACTGTTTTTT	CASSAPGTVRDEKLFF
NA	TRBV7-9	NA	15	TRBJ2-7	TGTGCCAGCAGCTTAGCGCTAAGGACCAACTACGAGCAGTACTTC	CASSLALRTNYEQYF
TRBD1	TRBV5-1	NA	15	TRBJ2-5	TGCGCCAGCAGCCCCGGGACAGGGGAGTCGGAGACCCAGTACTTC	CASSPGTGESETQYF
NA	TRBV4-1	NA	12	TRBJ2-3	TGCGCCAGCAGCCCGACTAGAGGTACGCAGTATTTT	CASSPTRGTQYF